A single sample gave rise to the 5 T cell receptor beta chains below, sequenced in a study of early T cells in non-severe SARS-CoV-2 infection. TCRdb called the 5' RACE reads again in MiXCR, with one record for every CDR3 protein. The table shows some 57,000 distinct CDR3 sequences, with 7.5% to 9.5% occurring only once. Source material: whole blood. The receptors derive from an adult who was a healthcare worker with PCR-confirmed SARS-CoV-2 infection or an uninfected control (not recorded which).

V is TRBV2 and J is TRBJ2-3, with 7 bases aligning to TRBD2. CDR3 length: 13 amino acids. Germline lookup yields CDR1 SNHLY and CDR2 FYNNEI. Trimming took 9 bases from V and 2 from J; bases not matched to a gene: 5. CDR3 sequence (DNA): TGTGCCAGGCTGGGGGGGGACACAGATACGCAGTATTTT. Amino acids: CARLGGDTDTQYF.

At least ten counts were recorded for this clonotype. The chain is built from TRBV7-6 and TRBJ2-3; TRBD1 matches 7 bases. Trimming cost V 6 bases and J 2 bases; bases outside gene matches: 8. The CDR3 is made up of 15 amino acids. Germline CDR1 SGHVS, CDR2 FNYEAQ. CDR3 sequence: CASRPTGLPTDTQYF. The CDR3 nucleotides are TGTGCCAGCAGACCGACAGGGCTCCCCACAGATACGCAGTATTTT.

There are many counts of this clonotype. This chain uses TRBV7-2 with TRBJ2-2; D perhaps matches TRBD1 (6 bases). The CDR3 spans 15 residues. Per germline, CDR1 SGHTA and CDR2 FQGNSA. V lost 3 bases, J lost 2 bases, and 10 bases lay in between. In nucleotides, the CDR3 is TGTGCCAGCAGCTTCGGACAGCTCAACACCGGGGAGCTGTTTTTT. Translating gives CASSFGQLNTGELFF.

In this sample, this clonotype turned up many times. The chain joins TRBV6-1 to TRBJ2-3; D unresolved. Trimming left V 2 bases short and J 0 bases short, with 15 bases between. CDR3 size: 17 residues. Germline V gene sequence: CDR1 MNHNS, CDR2 SASEGT. DNA for the CDR3: TGTGCCAGCAGTGAATATGGCGGACGACTGAGCACAGATACGCAGTATTTT. This gives the protein CASSEYGGRLSTDTQYF.

This clonotype was found a few times. At one boundary the junction diverges from the germline segment, which might be a read error. The rearrangement joins TRBV19 to TRBJ2-7, with D maybe TRBD2 (5 bases). Per the germline V gene, CDR1 is LNHDA and CDR2 is SQIVND (reference sequence). The CDR3 runs to 13 residues. CDR3: CASSLRSDYDQYF. The CDR3 DNA follows: TGTGCCAGTAGTTTACGGTCCGACTACGACCAGTACTTC.